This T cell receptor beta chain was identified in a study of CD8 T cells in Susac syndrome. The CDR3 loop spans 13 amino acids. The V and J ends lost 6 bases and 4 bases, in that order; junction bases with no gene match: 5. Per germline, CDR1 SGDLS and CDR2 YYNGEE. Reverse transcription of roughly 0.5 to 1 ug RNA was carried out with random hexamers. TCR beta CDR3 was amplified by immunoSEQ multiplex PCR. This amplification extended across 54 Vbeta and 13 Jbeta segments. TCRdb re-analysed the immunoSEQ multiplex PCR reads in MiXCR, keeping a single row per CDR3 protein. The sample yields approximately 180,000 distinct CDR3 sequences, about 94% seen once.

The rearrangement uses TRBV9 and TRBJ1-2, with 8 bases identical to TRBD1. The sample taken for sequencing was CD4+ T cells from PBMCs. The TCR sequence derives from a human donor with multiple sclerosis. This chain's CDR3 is CASTQQGGYGYTF. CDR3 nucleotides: TGTGCCAGCACACAACAGGGGGGCTATGGCTACACCTTC.